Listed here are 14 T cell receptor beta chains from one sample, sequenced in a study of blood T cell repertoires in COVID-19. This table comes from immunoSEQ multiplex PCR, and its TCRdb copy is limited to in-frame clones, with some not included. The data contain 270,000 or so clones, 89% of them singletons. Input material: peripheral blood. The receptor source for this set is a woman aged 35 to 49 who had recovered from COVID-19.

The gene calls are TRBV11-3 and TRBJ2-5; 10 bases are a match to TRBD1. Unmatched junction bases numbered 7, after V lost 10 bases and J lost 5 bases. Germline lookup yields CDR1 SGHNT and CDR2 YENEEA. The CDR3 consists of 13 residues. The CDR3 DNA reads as TGTGCCACCCGACAGGGGGCGGGGGAGACCCAGTACTTC. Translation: CATRQGAGETQYF.

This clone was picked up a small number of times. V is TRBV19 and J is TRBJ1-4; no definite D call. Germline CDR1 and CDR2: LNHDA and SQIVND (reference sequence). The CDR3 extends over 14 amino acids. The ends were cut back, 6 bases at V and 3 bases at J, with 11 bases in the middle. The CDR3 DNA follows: TGTGCCAGTAGAAATCCAGGTGCTAATGAAAAACTGTTTTTT. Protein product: CASRNPGANEKLFF.

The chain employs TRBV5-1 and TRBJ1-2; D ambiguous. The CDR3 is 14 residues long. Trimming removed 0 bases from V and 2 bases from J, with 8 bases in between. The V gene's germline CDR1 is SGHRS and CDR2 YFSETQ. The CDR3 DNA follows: TGCGCCAGCAGCTTGGCCGAGGGAAACTATGGCTACACCTTC. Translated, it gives CASSLAEGNYGYTF.

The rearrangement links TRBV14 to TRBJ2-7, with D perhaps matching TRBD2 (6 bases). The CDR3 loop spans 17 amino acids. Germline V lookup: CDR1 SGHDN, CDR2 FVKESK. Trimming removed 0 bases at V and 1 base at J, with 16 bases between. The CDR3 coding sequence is TGTGCCAGCAGCCAAGAATCGCCGGGAGTGCCTTCCTACGAGCAGTACTTC. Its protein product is CASSQESPGVPSYEQYF. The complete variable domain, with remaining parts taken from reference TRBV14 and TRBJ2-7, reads EAGVTQFPSHSVIEKGQTVTLRCDPISGHDNLYWYRRVMGKEIKFLLHFVKESKQDESGMPNNRFLAERTGGTYSTLKVQPAELEDSGVYFCASSQESPGVPSYEQYFGPGTRLTVT.

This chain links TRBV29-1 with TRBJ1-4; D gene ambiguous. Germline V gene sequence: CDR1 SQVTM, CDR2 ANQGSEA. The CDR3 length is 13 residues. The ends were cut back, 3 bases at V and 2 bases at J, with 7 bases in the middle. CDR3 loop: CSVERFTNEKLFF. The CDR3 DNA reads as TGCAGCGTTGAGCGGTTTACTAATGAAAAACTGTTTTTT.

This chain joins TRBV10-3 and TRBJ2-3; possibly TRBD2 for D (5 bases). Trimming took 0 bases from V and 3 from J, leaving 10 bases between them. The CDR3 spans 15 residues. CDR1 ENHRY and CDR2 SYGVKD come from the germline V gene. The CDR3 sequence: CAISESGAGTDTQYF. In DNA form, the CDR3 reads TGTGCCATCAGTGAGTCTGGTGCGGGTACAGATACGCAGTATTTT.

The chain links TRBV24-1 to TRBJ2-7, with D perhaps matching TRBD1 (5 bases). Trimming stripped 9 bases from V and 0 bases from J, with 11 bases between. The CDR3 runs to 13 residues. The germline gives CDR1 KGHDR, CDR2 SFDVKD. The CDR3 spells CATWGDNSYEQYF. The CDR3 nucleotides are TGTGCCACCTGGGGCGACAACTCCTACGAGCAGTACTTC.

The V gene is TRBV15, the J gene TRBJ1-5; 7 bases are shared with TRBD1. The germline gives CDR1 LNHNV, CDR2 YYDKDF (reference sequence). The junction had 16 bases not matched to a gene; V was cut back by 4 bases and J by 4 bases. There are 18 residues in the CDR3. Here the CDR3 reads CATSTDGGYRGSNQPQHF. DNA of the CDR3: TGTGCCACCAGCACAGACGGGGGATACAGGGGATCGAATCAGCCCCAGCATTTT. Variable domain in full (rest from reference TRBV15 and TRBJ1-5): DAMVIQNPRYQVTQFGKPVTLSCSQTLNHNVMYWYQQKSSQAPKLLFHYYDKDFNNEADTPDNFQSRRPNTSFCFLDIRSPGLGDTAMYLCATSTDGGYRGSNQPQHFGDGTRLSIL.

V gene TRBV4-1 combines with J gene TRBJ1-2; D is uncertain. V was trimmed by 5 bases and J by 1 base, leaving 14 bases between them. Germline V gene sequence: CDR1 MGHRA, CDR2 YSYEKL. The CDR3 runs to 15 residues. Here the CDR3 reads CASSAGGSLNYGYTF. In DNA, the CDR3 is TGCGCCAGCAGCGCCGGAGGGTCCCTTAACTATGGCTACACCTTC.

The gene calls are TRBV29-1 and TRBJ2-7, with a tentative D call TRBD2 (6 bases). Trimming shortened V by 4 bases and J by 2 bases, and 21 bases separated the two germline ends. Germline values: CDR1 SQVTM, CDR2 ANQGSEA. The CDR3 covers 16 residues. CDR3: CSVASLRGLRTYEQYF. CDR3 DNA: TGCAGCGTTGCTTCTCTAAGGGGACTCCGAACCTACGAGCAGTACTTC.

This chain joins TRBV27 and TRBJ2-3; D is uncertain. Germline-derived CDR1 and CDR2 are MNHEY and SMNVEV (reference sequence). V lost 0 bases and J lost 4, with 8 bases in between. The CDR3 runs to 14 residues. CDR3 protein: CASSLSIQADTQYF. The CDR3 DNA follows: TGTGCCAGCAGTTTATCGATTCAGGCAGATACGCAGTATTTT.

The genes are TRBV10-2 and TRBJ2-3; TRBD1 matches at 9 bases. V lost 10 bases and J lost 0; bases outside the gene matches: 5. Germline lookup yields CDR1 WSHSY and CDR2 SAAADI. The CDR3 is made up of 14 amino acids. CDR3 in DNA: TGCGCCACCGTACAGGGGGCGAGCACAGATACGCAGTATTTT. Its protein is CATVQGASTDTQYF.

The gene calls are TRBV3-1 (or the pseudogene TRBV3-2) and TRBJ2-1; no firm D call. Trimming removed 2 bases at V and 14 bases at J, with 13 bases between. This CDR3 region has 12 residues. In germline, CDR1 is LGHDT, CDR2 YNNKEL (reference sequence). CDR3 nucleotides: TGTGCCAGCAGCCAATCCAGAGGTGGAAAGTTCTTC. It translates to CASSQSRGGKFF.

CDR3 sequence: CAISETGLDEQYF. CDR3 bases: TGTGCCATCAGTGAGACAGGATTAGACGAGCAGTACTTC. The chain is built from TRBV10-3 and TRBJ2-7, with D possibly matching TRBD1 (5 bases). CDR1 and CDR2 from the germline V gene are ENHRY and SYGVKD. The CDR3 runs 13 residues. Trimming removed 2 bases from V and 5 bases from J, with 10 bases in between.